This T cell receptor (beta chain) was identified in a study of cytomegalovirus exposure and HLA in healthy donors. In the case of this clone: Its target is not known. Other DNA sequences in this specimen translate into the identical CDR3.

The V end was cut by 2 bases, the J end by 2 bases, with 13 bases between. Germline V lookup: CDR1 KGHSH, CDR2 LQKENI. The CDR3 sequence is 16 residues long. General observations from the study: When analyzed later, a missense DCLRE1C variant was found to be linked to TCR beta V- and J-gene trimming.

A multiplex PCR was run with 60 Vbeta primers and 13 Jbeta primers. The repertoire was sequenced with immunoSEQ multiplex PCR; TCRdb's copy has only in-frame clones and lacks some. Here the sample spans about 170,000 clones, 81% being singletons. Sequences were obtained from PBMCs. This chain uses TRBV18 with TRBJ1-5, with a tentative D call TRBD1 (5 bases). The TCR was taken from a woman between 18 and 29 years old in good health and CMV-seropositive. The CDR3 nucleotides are TGTGCCAGCTCACCAGAGAGAGGGGAGGGCAATCAGCCCCAGCATTTT. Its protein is CASSPERGEGNQPQHF. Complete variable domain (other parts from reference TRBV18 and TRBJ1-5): NAGVMQNPRHLVRRRGQEARLRCSPMKGHSHVYWYRQLPEEGLKFMVYLQKENIIDESGMPKERFSAEFPKEGPSILRIQQVVRGDSAAYFCASSPERGEGNQPQHFGDGTRLSIL.